What follows is one T cell receptor (beta chain) and its context. It has no known antigen specificity. Base-call qualities are not available, and no considerably larger clone is one nucleotide away. The CDR3 runs 15 residues from the cysteine to the phenylalanine. Of all the DNA, just the CDR3 is kept, 45 bases in frame from base 1. The germline V gene supplies CDR1 SGHDN and CDR2 FVKESK. Here V drops 6 bases and J drops 4 bases, and the junction holds 11 bases not matched to any gene. The source of the sample is a study of blood T cell repertoires in COVID-19 (dated by TCRdb to about 2020). As for the study more broadly: Samples covering the acute and convalescent phases of COVID-19 were provided by collaborators in the United States, Italy and Spain. The prospective study material was composed of cDNA or gDNA derived from T cells, B-cell-depleted T cells, or PBMCs. Subjects who had been exposed to COVID-19, were actively infected with it, or had recovered from it provided the deeply sampled blood TCRbeta repertoires that made up the dataset. The repertoires were made available in a free public database intended to serve as a resource for research on the immune response to SARS-CoV-2. Samples were obtained from the ongoing ImmuneRACE study (first 160 participants) and from approximately 1,200 subjects provided by 6 global collaborators. A de-identified subject ID, COVID-19 status, age in years and sex were almost always included in the sample metadata. Where HLA class I and class II types were available, the types were taken from metadata supplied by the sample provider, not from assay-based typing. What the research found in general, with its limitations: How much clinical and demographic metadata was included differed by source and by participant, and the metadata was provided uncurated.

The collaborating institutions used their own protocols to collect whole blood in K2EDTA tubes. For TCRbeta analysis, collaborators shipped samples in one of three forms: frozen whole blood, isolated PBMCs, or DNA extracted from either of those sample types. TCRbeta CDR3 regions were amplified from genomic DNA using the immunoSEQ Assay, a bias-controlled multiplex PCR. Under the source paper's analysis protocol: The number of nucleated cells in each sample was estimated by amplification of reference gene primers within the assay. To quantify the absolute abundance of each unique TCRbeta CDR3 rearrangement, sequence reads were collapsed and filtered. For each sample, productive Simpson clonality was calculated as the square root of Simpson's diversity index across productive rearrangements. TCRdb's version of the immuneACCESS table is confined to in-frame rearrangements and falls short of the full clone set. An unresolved V gene accounts for under half of the shortfall where checked; the remainder is of unknown origin. V, J and clone size derive from that table, while D and trimming were established from the DNA sequence. A total of 70,000 or so clones appear in this sample, 70% to 80% of them only once. The ten largest clonotypes hold 20% to 25% of the sample.

The sample was peripheral blood. This TCR was recovered from a man aged 65 to 85 with acute or convalescent COVID-19. The chain joins TRBV14 to TRBJ2-7; 8 nucleotides in the junction match TRBD2. The CDR3 region has the sequence CASSGRSGSWYEQYF. DNA sequence: TGTGCCAGCAGTGGGAGGAGCGGGAGTTGGTACGAGCAGTACTTC.